This is a list of T cell receptor beta chains from one sample in a study of blood T cell repertoires in COVID-19. Produced via immunoSEQ multiplex PCR; TCRdb's table is partial and in-frame only. The data show almost 300,000 clones, approximately 86% seen once. Sequencing was done on a sample of peripheral blood. All receptors come from a man between 65 and 79 years old with acute or convalescent COVID-19. Each CDR3 is given without its conserved first and last residue.

v_call cdr3_aa
TRBV18 ASSPPSRQETQY
TRBV11-2 ASSRTPKAGYNSPLH
TRBV28 ASARQGMAEAF
TRBV11-2 ASSFYGRSGNEQF
TRBV12-5 ASGLVDSTGFSPTYEQY
TRBV9 ASSQAGYTEAF
TRBV6-5 ASSVTMNTEAF
TRBV7-2 ASSYSNTDTQY
TRBV15 ATSSELGTGETQY
TRBV3-1/TRBV3-2 ASSQAGAGTEAF
TRBV5-1 ASFPTSGRGSTDTQY
TRBV2 ASSAGGAYGYT
TRBV6-4 ASSDTRGDQPQH
TRBV9 ASSVAPTNTGELF
TRBV27 ASRATRGGYSGELF
TRBV18 ASSPPMTQGQF
TRBV4-1 ASSQVNREETQY
TRBV4-3 ASSQDTGGETQY
TRBV9 ASSVDYETQY
TRBV30 AWSPGTGNSPLH
TRBV5-4 ASSLGGSLNEQY
TRBV9 ASSVRSGTGSGELF
TRBV28 ASSLWTSGTQETQY
TRBV5-1 ASSLATGLETQY
TRBV10-1 ASSSNGADTQY
TRBV28 ASSLRWTGYGSPLH
TRBV10-3 AISESGGQDQPQH
TRBV5-1 ASRGTSGYNEQF
TRBV19 ASSITPVDGELF
TRBV28 ASSLTENYGYT
TRBV19 ASSIGGGQF
TRBV30 AWSRIGVAYEQY
TRBV27 ASSRTQSGANVLT
TRBV27 ASSFSWDFWNYGYT
TRBV7-2 ASSLSASGGALEQF
TRBV9 ASSADGEETQY
TRBV5-6 ASSLSTTSGYNEQF
TRBV6-5 ASSRGGWVRETQY
TRBV10-3 AISDFIVRRDEQF
TRBV7-2 ASSLVGQGLLNEQF
TRBV7-2 ASSLDSRGGGNTIY
TRBV3-1/TRBV3-2 ASHPGGSGELF
TRBV6-2/TRBV6-3 ASSYSIGGSYGYT
TRBV7-9 ASSLASTPETQY
TRBV7-2 ASSLTGTGENYEQY
TRBV6-6 ASSPTWTSGTYNEQF
TRBV7-3 ASSLDREDEQY
TRBV19 ASSPTRGDYGYT
TRBV4-3 ASSQERGFHQPQH
TRBV29-1 SVDREISGGYT
TRBV5-1 ASSAQALGAGGEQF
TRBV30 AWSLPGQGSTFGYT
TRBV12-3/TRBV12-4 AVRDYTEAF
TRBV7-2 ASSSRDRQGWASYEQY
TRBV10-2 ASRGGLAGGDTQY
TRBV5-1 ASRAPGEKGEQY
TRBV6-1 ASSELGRFGNTIY
TRBV15 ATAQGFSYEQY
TRBV30 AWSVPGQPTEAF